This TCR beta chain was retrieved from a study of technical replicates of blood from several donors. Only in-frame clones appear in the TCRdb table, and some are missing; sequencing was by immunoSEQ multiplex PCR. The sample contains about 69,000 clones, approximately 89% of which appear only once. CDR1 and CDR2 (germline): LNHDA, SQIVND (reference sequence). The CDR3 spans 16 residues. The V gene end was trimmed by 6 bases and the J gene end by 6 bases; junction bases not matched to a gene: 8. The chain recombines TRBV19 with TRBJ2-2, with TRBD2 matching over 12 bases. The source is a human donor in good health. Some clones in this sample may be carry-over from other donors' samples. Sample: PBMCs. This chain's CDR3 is CASRVLAGGPSGELFF. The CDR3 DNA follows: TGTGCCAGTAGGGTCCTAGCGGGGGGGCCTTCCGGGGAGCTGTTTTTT.